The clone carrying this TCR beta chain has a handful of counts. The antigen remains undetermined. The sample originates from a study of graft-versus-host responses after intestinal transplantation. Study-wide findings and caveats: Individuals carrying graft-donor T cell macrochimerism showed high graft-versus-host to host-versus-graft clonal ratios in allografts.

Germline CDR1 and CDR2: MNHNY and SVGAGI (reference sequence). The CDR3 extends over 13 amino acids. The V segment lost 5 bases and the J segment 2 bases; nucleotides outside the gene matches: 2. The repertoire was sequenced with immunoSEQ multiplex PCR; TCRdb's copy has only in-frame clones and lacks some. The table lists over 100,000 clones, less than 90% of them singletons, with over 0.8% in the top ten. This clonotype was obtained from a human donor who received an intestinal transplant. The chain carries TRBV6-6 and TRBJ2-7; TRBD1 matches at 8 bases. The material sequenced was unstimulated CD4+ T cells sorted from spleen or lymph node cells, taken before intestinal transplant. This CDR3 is CASSRQGPYEQYF. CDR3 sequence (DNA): TGTGCCAGCAGTCGACAGGGGCCCTACGAGCAGTACTTC.